The entry below describes one T cell receptor (beta chain). Its antigen is as yet unknown. The junction departs from the called germline gene at one end, perhaps through a read error. These data come from a study of blood T cells in healthy people across ages. Findings of the study overall: The study regarded diversity estimates from one million T cells as underestimates.

Using a J-beta primer mix together with a sample-barcoded 5' primer, a second PCR was run for roughly 6 to 11 cycles. TCRdb used MiXCR to reprocess the 5' RACE reads, holding one entry per CDR3 protein. The sample includes 900,000 to 950,000 distinct CDR3 sequences, around 29% of them seen just once. The germline V gene encodes CDR1 MGHRA and CDR2 YSYEKL. The CDR3 runs to 15 residues. This same sample was also taken into another study, of T cells of mothers and their children.

The source of this sequence is a woman in her 40s in good health. The chain links TRBV4-1 to TRBJ1-1; 8 positions agree with TRBD1. Sequenced: blood. CDR3 amino acids: CASSQEGQGGTGAFF. The CDR3 DNA follows: TGCGCCAGCAGCCAAGAAGGACAGGGCGGGACTGGAGCTTTCTTT.